This TCR beta chain was captured by sequencing in a study of blood T cells in healthy people across ages. About the research overall: Through template switching, about one barcoded beta molecule was captured per two T cells, as measured in model experiments.

The length of the CDR3 is 16 residues. V lost 8 bases, J lost 0 bases, and 16 bases lay in between. The germline gives CDR1 MNHEY, CDR2 SVGEGT. For the second PCR, which ran for about 7 to 11 cycles, a sample-barcoded 5' primer and a J-beta primer mix were used. Each cDNA molecule was tagged by a template-switch adaptor that had 12 random nucleotides. TCRdb itself ran the 5' RACE reads through MiXCR, one entry per CDR3 protein. The table lists about 680,000 distinct CDR3 sequences, 49% of them singletons. This clonotype was observed a few times. Its antigen remains unknown. General study points: Versus aged donors, long-lived donors had higher diversity and more naive CD4+ cells.

The source of this sequence is a woman between 55 and 75 years old in good health. The chain uses TRBV6-2 or TRBV6-3 and TRBJ1-4, with D maybe TRBD1 (6 bases). The sequenced material came from blood. The DNA of the CDR3 is TGTGCCAGCTCCCGTGGACAGTCCGCAACTAATGAAAAACTGTTTTTT. Translating it yields CASSRGQSATNEKLFF.